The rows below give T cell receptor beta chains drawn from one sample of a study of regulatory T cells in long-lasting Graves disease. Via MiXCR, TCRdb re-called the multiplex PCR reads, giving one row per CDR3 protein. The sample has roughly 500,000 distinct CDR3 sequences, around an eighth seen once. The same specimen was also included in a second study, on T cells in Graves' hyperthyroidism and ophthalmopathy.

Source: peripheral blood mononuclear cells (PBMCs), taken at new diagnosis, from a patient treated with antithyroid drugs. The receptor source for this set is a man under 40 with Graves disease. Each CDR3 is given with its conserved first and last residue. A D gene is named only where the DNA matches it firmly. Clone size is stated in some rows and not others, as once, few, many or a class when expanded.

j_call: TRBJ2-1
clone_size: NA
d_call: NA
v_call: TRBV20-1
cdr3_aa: CSARDLTGANEQFF
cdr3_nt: TGCAGTGCTAGAGATTTAACGGGAGCCAATGAGCAGTTCTTC

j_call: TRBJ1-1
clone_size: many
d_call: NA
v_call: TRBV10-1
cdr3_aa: CASSESDGYYTEAFF
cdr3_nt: TGCGCCAGCAGTGAGTCGGACGGCTACTACACTGAAGCTTTCTTT

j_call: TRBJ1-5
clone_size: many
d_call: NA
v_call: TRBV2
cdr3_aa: CASSEERNQPQHF
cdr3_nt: TGTGCCAGCAGTGAGGAGAGAAATCAGCCCCAGCATTTT

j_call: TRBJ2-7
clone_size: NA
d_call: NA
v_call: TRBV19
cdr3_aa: CASSTGTGNTYEQYF
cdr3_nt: TGTGCCAGTAGTACGGGAACCGGGAACACCTACGAGCAGTACTTC

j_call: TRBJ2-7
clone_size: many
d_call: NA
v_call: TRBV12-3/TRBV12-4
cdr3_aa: CASTRTDPYEQYF
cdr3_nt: TGTGCCAGCACCCGGACAGACCCCTACGAGCAGTACTTC

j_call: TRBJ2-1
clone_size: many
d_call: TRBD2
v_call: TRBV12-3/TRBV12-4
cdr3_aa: CASSYGRAYNEQFF
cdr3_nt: TGTGCCAGCAGCTACGGGAGGGCCTACAATGAGCAGTTCTTC

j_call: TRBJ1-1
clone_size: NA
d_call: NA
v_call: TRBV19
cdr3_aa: CASSEGEAFF
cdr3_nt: TGTGCCAGTAGCGAGGGTGAAGCTTTCTTT

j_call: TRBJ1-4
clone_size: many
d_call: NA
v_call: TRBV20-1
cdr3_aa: CSASLVVGEKLFF
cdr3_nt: TGCAGTGCTAGTTTGGTGGTGGGTGAAAAACTGTTTTTT

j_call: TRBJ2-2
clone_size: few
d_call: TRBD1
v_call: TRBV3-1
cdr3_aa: CASSQEGTGNTGELFF
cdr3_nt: TGTGCCAGCAGCCAAGAAGGGACAGGGAACACCGGGGAGCTGTTTTTT

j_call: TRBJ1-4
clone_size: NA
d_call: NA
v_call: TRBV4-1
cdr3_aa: CASSPGGAAIYNEKLFF
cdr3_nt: TGCGCCAGCAGTCCAGGAGGGGCAGCTATCTACAATGAAAAACTGTTTTTT

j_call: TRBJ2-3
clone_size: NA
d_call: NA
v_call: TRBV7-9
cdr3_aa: CASSLRGGPDTQYF
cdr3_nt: TGTGCCAGCAGCTTAAGAGGCGGTCCAGATACGCAGTATTTT

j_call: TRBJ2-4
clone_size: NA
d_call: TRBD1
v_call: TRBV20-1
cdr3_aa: CSAREIGDRGRIKNIQYF
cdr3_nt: TGCAGTGCTAGGGAAATCGGGGACAGGGGGCGTATCAAAAACATTCAGTACTTC

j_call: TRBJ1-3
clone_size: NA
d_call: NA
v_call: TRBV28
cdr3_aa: CASLYPGSGNTIYF
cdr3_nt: TGTGCCAGCCTTTACCCAGGGTCTGGAAACACCATATATTTT

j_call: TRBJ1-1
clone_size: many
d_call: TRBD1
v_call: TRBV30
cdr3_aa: CAWDTGGLEAFF
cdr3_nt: TGTGCCTGGGATACAGGGGGCCTTGAAGCTTTCTTT

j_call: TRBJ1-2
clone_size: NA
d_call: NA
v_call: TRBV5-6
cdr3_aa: CASSRLPDNTFDF
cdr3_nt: TGTGCCAGCAGCCGCCTACCGGACAACACTTTCGATTTC

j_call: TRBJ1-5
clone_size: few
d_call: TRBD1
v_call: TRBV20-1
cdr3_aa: CSAQDRGGNQPQHF
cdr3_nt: TGCAGTGCACAGGACAGGGGTGGAAATCAGCCCCAGCATTTT

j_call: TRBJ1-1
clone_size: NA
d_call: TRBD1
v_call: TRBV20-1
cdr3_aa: CSAREGAPYTEAFF
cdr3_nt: TGCAGTGCGAGGGAGGGGGCACCTTACACTGAAGCTTTCTTT

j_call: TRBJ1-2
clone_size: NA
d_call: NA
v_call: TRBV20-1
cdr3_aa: CSARDVQGLGGYTF
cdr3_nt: TGCAGTGCTAGAGATGTACAGGGATTGGGGGGCTACACCTTC

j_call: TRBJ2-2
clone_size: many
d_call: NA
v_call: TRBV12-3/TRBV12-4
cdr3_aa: CASSLAPRPGPHPYGELFF
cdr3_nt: TGTGCCAGCAGTTTAGCTCCCCGTCCGGGGCCCCACCCGTACGGGGAGCTGTTTTTT

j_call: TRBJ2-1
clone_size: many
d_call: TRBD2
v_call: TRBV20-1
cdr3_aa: CSAREPGTSRGNEQFF
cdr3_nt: TGCAGTGCTAGAGAGCCCGGGACTAGTAGGGGGAATGAGCAGTTCTTC

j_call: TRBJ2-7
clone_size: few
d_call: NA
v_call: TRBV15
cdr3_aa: CATSRGSSGIYEQYF
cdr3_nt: TGTGCCACCAGCAGAGGCAGTAGCGGCATCTACGAGCAGTACTTC

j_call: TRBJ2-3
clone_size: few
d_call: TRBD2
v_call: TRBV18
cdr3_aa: CASSPGLAATDTQYF
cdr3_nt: TGTGCCAGCTCACCCGGACTAGCGGCCACAGATACGCAGTATTTT

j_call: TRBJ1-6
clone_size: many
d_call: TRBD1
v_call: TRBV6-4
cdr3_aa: CASSYWDSNNSPLHF
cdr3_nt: TGTGCCAGCAGTTACTGGGACAGCAATAATTCACCCCTCCACTTT

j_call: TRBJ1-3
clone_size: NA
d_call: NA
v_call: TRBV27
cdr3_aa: CASSLQSGVGNTIYF
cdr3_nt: TGTGCCAGCAGTTTACAGTCAGGGGTTGGAAACACCATATATTTT

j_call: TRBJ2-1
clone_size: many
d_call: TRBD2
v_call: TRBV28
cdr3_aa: CASSLAGTSGYNEQFF
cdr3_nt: TGTGCCAGCAGTCTCGCGGGGACTAGCGGCTACAATGAGCAGTTCTTC

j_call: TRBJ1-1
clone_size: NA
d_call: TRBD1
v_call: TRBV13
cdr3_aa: CASSLGGTGVMNTEAFF
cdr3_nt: TGTGCCAGCAGCTTAGGAGGGACAGGGGTCATGAACACTGAAGCTTTCTTT

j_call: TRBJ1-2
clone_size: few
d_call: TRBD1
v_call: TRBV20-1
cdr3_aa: CSASVRGDYGYTF
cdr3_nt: TGCAGTGCTAGTGTCAGGGGGGACTATGGCTACACCTTC

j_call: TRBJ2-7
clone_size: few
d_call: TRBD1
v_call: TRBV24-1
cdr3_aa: CATSGPGDRGWEQYF
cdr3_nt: TGTGCCACCAGTGGGCCGGGGGACAGGGGCTGGGAGCAGTACTTC

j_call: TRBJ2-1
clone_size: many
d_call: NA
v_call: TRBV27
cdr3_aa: CASSLATGAGYNEQFF
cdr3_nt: TGTGCCAGCAGTCTCGCGACGGGAGCGGGCTACAATGAGCAGTTCTTC

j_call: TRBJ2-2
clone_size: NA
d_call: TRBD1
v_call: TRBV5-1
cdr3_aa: CASSYGTGGADGELFF
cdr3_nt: TGCGCCAGCAGCTACGGGACAGGGGGCGCAGACGGGGAGCTGTTTTTT

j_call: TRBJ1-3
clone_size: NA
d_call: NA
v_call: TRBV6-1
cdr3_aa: CASAGSSGNTIYF
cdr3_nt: TGTGCCAGCGCGGGGAGCTCTGGAAACACCATATATTTT

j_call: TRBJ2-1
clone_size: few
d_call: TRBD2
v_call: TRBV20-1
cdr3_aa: CSAPRRTSGRYNEQFF
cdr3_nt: TGCAGTGCGCCCAGGCGGACTAGCGGGCGGTACAATGAGCAGTTCTTC

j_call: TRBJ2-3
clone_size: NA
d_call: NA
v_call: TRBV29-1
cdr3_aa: CSGSGSTDTQYF
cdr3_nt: TGCAGCGGAAGTGGTTCCACAGATACGCAGTATTTT

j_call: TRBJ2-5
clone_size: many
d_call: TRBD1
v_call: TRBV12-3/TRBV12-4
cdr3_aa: CASSFPGTGQLQETQYF
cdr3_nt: TGTGCCAGCAGTTTCCCCGGGACAGGGCAACTCCAAGAGACCCAGTACTTC

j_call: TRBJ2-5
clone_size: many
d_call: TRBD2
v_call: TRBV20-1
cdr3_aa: CSAPSLRTSGRETQYF
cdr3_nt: TGCAGTGCCCCGTCTCTTCGGACTAGCGGGAGAGAGACCCAGTACTTC

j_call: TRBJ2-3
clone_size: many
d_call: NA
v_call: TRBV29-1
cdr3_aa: CSVKVLGGRAVTDTQYF
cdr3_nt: TGCAGCGTTAAGGTTTTGGGGGGCCGAGCGGTGACAGATACGCAGTATTTT

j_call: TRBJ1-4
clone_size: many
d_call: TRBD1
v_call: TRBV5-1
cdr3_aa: CASSPGGADEKLFF
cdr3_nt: TGCGCCAGCAGCCCAGGGGGCGCGGATGAAAAACTGTTTTTT

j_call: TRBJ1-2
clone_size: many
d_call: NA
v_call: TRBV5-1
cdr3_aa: CASSLVTQGIDGYTF
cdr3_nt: TGCGCCAGCAGCTTGGTGACTCAGGGGATCGATGGCTACACCTTC

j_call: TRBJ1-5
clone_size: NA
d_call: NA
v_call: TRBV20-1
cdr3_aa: CSALPTPDTEVDQPQHF
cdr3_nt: TGCAGTGCTCTCCCTACGCCGGACACGGAGGTCGATCAGCCCCAGCATTTT

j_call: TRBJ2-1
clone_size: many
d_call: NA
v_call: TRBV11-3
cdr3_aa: CASSETGTFGGEQFF
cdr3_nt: TGTGCCAGCAGCGAAACCGGGACCTTCGGGGGTGAGCAGTTCTTC

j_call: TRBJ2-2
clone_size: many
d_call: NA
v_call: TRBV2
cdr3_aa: CATGQFYTGELFF
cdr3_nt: TGTGCCACAGGACAGTTCTACACCGGGGAGCTGTTTTTT

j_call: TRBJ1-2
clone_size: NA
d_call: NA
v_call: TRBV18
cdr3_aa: CASSTCVQADYGYTF
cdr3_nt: TGTGCCAGCTCAACCTGCGTTCAGGCGGACTATGGCTACACCTTC

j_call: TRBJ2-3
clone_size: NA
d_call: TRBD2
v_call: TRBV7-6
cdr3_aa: CASSLRTSGISTDTQYF
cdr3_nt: TGTGCCAGCAGCTTACGGACTAGCGGGATCAGCACAGATACGCAGTATTTT

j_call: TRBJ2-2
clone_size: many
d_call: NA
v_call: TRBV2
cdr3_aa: CASSTEGPTTGELFF
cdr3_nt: TGTGCCAGCAGTACGGAGGGGCCCACTACCGGGGAGCTGTTTTTT

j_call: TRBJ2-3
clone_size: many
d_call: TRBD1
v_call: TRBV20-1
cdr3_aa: CSAREDRERNTQYF
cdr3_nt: TGCAGTGCTAGGGAGGACAGGGAAAGAAATACGCAGTATTTT

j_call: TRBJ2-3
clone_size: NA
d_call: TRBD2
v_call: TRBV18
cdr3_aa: CASSRREDTDTQYF
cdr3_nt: TGTGCCAGCTCACGTCGGGAGGACACAGATACGCAGTATTTT

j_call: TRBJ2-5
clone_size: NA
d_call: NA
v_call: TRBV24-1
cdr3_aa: CATESRQDEETQYF
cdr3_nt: TGTGCCACCGAAAGCCGGCAGGACGAAGAGACCCAGTACTTC

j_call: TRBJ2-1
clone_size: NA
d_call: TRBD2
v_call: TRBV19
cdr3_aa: CASRRGGREEQFF
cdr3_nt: TGTGCCAGTAGGAGGGGCGGGAGGGAGGAGCAGTTCTTC

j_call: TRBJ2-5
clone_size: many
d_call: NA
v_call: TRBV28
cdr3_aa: CASSRPGETQYF
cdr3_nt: TGTGCCAGCAGCCGCCCCGGGGAGACCCAGTACTTC

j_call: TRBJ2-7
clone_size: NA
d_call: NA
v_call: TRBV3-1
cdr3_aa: CASSQRGTHEQYF
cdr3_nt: TGTGCCAGCAGCCAACGGGGAACCCACGAGCAGTACTTC

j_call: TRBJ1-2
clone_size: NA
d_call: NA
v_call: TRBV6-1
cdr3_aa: CASSEWDLGTLNHGYTF
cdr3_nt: TGTGCCAGCAGTGAATGGGACCTCGGGACTCTCAACCATGGCTACACCTTC

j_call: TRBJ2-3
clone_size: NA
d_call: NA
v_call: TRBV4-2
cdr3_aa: CASSQDRLSTDTQYF
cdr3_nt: TGTGCCAGCAGCCAAGATCGTCTCAGCACAGATACGCAGTATTTT